This entry describes one TCR beta chain. No antigen is known for it. RNA transcripts yielded amplified TCR beta CDR3 regions. Second-round multiplex PCR came after first-round RT-PCR with HTBI primers. TCRdb itself ran the multiplex PCR reads through MiXCR, one entry per CDR3 protein. The repertoire consists of around 470,000 distinct CDR3 sequences, with around 15% occurring once and the leading ten covering roughly 9.8%. These data are taken from a study of Graves' ophthalmopathy and Graves' hyperthyroidism. General observations from the study: Blood also harbored most expanded thyroid clonotypes above 0.001 frequency.

Germline assignment: CDR1 MNHEY and CDR2 SVGAGI. This CDR3 region has 15 residues. V lost 4 bases to trimming and J lost 2 bases; unmatched junction nucleotides: 3. Where ophthalmopathy was present, donors had moderate-to-severe activity, CAS ≥3, NOSPECS ≥4 and duration under 3 months. The rearrangement uses TRBV6-5 and TRBJ2-7; 12 bases align to TRBD2. Input material: blood. This receptor was obtained from a woman younger than 45 with Graves' ophthalmopathy. Here the CDR3 DNA reads TGTGCCAGCAGTTTCCCTAGCGGGGGGGCCTACGAGCAGTACTTC. Translated, it gives CASSFPSGGAYEQYF.